The next 31 T cell receptor beta chains were all read from a single sample in a study of blood T cells in healthy people across ages. The authors ran a second PCR of 7 to 11 cycles using a sample-barcoded 5' primer and a J-beta primer mix. Using its own MiXCR run on the 5' RACE reads, TCRdb lists one record per CDR3 protein. The sample holds 650,000 to 800,000 distinct CDR3 sequences, approximately 44% seen once. Sequencing was carried out using blood. The receptors derive from a man in his sixties in good health.

The chain joins TRBV4-3 to TRBJ1-1; D gene unclear. Germline CDR1 LGHNA, CDR2 YSLEER. The CDR3 runs to 13 residues. Trimming took off 0 bases at V and 4 bases at J, with 6 bases between the two ends. CDR3 sequence (DNA): TGCGCCAGCAGCCAAGATCCGGCCACTGAAGCTTTCTTT. Protein product: CASSQDPATEAFF.

The chain carries TRBV7-8 and TRBJ1-2, with D perhaps TRBD1 (6 bases). The germline V gene has CDR1 SGHVS and CDR2 FQNEAQ. V was pared by 4 bases and J by 1 base, with 16 bases between. CDR3 length equals 16 residues. The CDR3 DNA reads TGTGCCAGCAGCTCACCGGACAGCCCGCATAACTATGGCTACACCTTC. Translating it yields CASSSPDSPHNYGYTF.

The rearrangement joins TRBV15 to TRBJ2-1; 9 bases map to TRBD1. V shed 1 base, J shed 6 bases, and the junction held 4 bases outside the gene matches. Germline CDR1 reads LNHNV; CDR2 reads YYDKDF (reference sequence). There are 15 residues in the CDR3. DNA for the CDR3: TGTGCCACCAGCAGAGGGACAGGGGCACTCAATGAGCAGTTCTTC. Protein sequence: CATSRGTGALNEQFF. Complete variable domain (other parts from reference TRBV15 and TRBJ2-1): DAMVIQNPRYQVTQFGKPVTLSCSQTLNHNVMYWYQQKSSQAPKLLFHYYDKDFNNEADTPDNFQSRRPNTSFCFLDIRSPGLGDTAMYLCATSRGTGALNEQFFGPGTRLTVL.

This clonotype showed up just a few times. The V call is TRBV20-1, the J call TRBJ1-5; D call uncertain. From germline, CDR1 is DFQATT and CDR2 SNEGSKA (reference sequence). The CDR3 consists of 15 residues. The germline V and J ends were trimmed by 2 bases and 4 bases, with 15 bases remaining between them. The CDR3 loop reads CSARPSGQQNQPQHF. The CDR3 DNA is TGCAGTGCTAGACCGAGCGGGCAGCAAAATCAGCCCCAGCATTTT.

The chain joins TRBV27 to TRBJ1-2, with D possibly TRBD1 on 6 matching bases. Trimming stripped 2 bases from V and 2 bases from J, with 12 bases between. The CDR3 spans 15 residues. Germline values: CDR1 MNHEY, CDR2 SMNVEV (reference sequence). CDR3 sequence reads: CASSLQGLRNYGYTF. The CDR3 nucleotides read TGTGCCAGCAGTTTACAGGGGCTCCGAAACTATGGCTACACCTTC.

The chain uses TRBV2 and TRBJ2-7; D remains unclear. Germline lookup yields CDR1 SNHLY and CDR2 FYNNEI. There are 11 residues in the CDR3. V shed 5 bases and J shed 3 bases, with 5 bases lying between them. CDR3 nucleotides: TGTGCCAGCAGTACAATCTACGAGCAGTACTTC. This encodes CASSTIYEQYF.

This sequence joins TRBV5-1 and TRBJ1-1; 7 bases align to TRBD1. The CDR3 consists of 15 residues. The germline CDR1 and CDR2 sequences are SGHRS and YFSETQ. Germline trimming cut 2 bases from V and 1 base from J; bases unmatched to any gene: 5. CDR3 in amino acids: CASSFQGVANTEAFF. CDR3 DNA sequence: TGCGCCAGCAGCTTCCAGGGGGTAGCGAACACTGAAGCTTTCTTT.

The chain joins TRBV7-9 to TRBJ1-4; the match to TRBD1 covers 7 bases. The CDR3 length is 15 residues. Germline lookup yields CDR1 SEHNR and CDR2 FQNEAQ (reference sequence). V shed 2 bases, J shed 10 bases, and the junction held 10 bases outside the gene matches. DNA for the CDR3: TGTGCCAGCAGCTTAAGACAGGGCGGGGATGGAAAACTGTTTTTT. It translates to CASSLRQGGDGKLFF. Based on the CDR3 plus reference TRBV7-9 and TRBJ1-4, the full variable domain is DTGVSQNPRHKITKRGQNVTFRCDPISEHNRLYWYRQTLGQGPEFLTYFQNEAQLEKSRLLSDRFSAERPKGSFSTLEIQRTEQGDSAMYLCASSLRQGGDGKLFFGSGTQLSVL.

The chain uses TRBV28 and TRBJ2-7; 8 bases map to TRBD2. Germline CDR1 MDHEN, CDR2 SYDVKM. The CDR3 loop spans 15 amino acids. The V gene end was trimmed by 7 bases and the J gene end by 4 bases; junction bases not matched to a gene: 12. The CDR3 DNA reads as TGTGCCAGCACCCCGGGACTAGACCCTGTATACGAGCAGTACTTC. Protein: CASTPGLDPVYEQYF.

This clonotype turned up a few times. The chain has TRBV6-1 and TRBJ2-6; D is tentatively TRBD1 or TRBD2 (5 bases each). CDR1 is MNHNS, CDR2 SASEGT, per germline. This CDR3 is built from 17 residues. Between the trimmed V and J ends, which lost 6 bases and 2 bases, there was a span of 17 bases. In nucleotides, the CDR3 is TGTGCCAGCAGCTTTACATCCAGGGACGCTGGGGCCAACGTCCTGACTTTC. It specifies CASSFTSRDAGANVLTF.

The chain links TRBV5-5 to TRBJ2-7; D possibly corresponds to TRBD2 (6 bases). Trimming stripped 6 bases from V and 2 bases from J, with 12 bases between. Germline lookup yields CDR1 SGHKS and CDR2 YYEKEE (reference sequence). This CDR3 has 13 residues. The CDR3 coding sequence is TGTGCCAGCACCTGTGGAGGGCCCTACGAGCAGTACTTC. Translated: CASTCGGPYEQYF.

The gene calls are TRBV5-4 and TRBJ1-1; unclear D gene. Germline CDR1 SGHNT, CDR2 YYREEE (reference sequence). This CDR3 comprises 13 residues. The V and J ends lost 0 bases and 11 bases respectively, with 14 bases between them. CDR3 in amino acids: CASSLAGGYEAFF. In nucleotides, the CDR3 is TGTGCCAGCAGCTTGGCCGGCGGTTACGAGGCTTTCTTT.

This rearrangement joins TRBV9 to TRBJ2-5; 11 bases fit TRBD1. Germline CDR1 SGDLS, CDR2 YYNGEE. The CDR3 length is 15 residues. Trimming at V came to 4 bases and at J to 11 bases, leaving 13 bases not matched to a gene. For the CDR3, the DNA is TGTGCCAGCAGCTCACCGGACAGGGGGCAGCAGGAGCAGTACTTC. Protein: CASSSPDRGQQEQYF.

The chain employs TRBV4-3 and TRBJ2-5; no clear D gene. The CDR3 spans 15 residues. Between the trimmed V and J ends, which lost 1 base and 0 bases, there was a span of 9 bases. The germline CDR1 and CDR2 sequences are LGHNA and YSLEER. CDR3 coding DNA: TGCGCCAGCAGCCAAGGGGGATGGTACCAAGAGACCCAGTACTTC. Translating gives CASSQGGWYQETQYF.

The rearrangement joins TRBV11-3 to TRBJ2-3; the match to TRBD2 covers 8 bases. This CDR3 spans 15 amino acids. Germline trimming cut 5 bases from V and 5 bases from J; bases unmatched to any gene: 9. Germline lookup yields CDR1 SGHNT and CDR2 YENEEA. The CDR3 DNA is TGTGCCAGCAGCGGGGCGAGCGGGGGAAGAGATACGCAGTATTTT. This gives the protein CASSGASGGRDTQYF.

Concerning this clonotype itself: A junction end diverges from the germline sequence, so it may reflect a read error. The chain links TRBV30 to TRBJ1-2; no definite D call. This CDR3 comprises 11 residues. Germline CDR1 GTSNPN, CDR2 SVGIG (reference sequence). The CDR3 nucleotides are TGTGTCTGGAGTCTTTCCTATGGCTACACCTTC. Translation gives CVWSLSYGYTF.

Points on this clonotype: One end of the junction fails to match germline, which may point to a read error. V gene TRBV5-1 combines with J gene TRBJ2-1, with 8 bases that match TRBD1. From germline, CDR1 is SGHRS and CDR2 YFSETQ. The CDR3 runs to 13 residues. The CDR3: CASSNPTGDERFF. DNA of the CDR3: TGCGCCAGCAGCAACCCGACAGGGGATGAGCGGTTCTTC.

The rearrangement joins TRBV5-1 to TRBJ2-7; TRBD2 aligns across 7 bases. Germline CDR1 is SGHRS and CDR2 is YFSETQ. V was pared by 1 base and J by 0 bases, with 4 bases of the junction left unmatched. The CDR3 is 15 amino acids. CDR3 amino acids: CASSLFAGDSYEQYF. CDR3 sequence (DNA): TGCGCCAGCAGCTTGTTTGCGGGGGACTCCTACGAGCAGTACTTC.

This clonotype has a handful of counts. The V and J genes are TRBV6-6 and TRBJ1-4, with 7 bases fitting TRBD1. The CDR3 is 14 residues long. With 6 bases clipped from V and 2 bases from J, the junction kept 3 bases outside the gene matches. Germline V lookup: CDR1 MNHNY, CDR2 SVGAGI (reference sequence). CDR3 in amino acids: CASRKGATNEKLFF. DNA of the CDR3: TGTGCCAGCAGAAAGGGGGCGACTAATGAAAAACTGTTTTTT.

Ten or more counts support this clonotype. The CDR3, as DNA: TGTGCCAGCAGCCAGAGGGGACCTCTTAACTATGGCTACACCTTC. Translation: CASSQRGPLNYGYTF. The V call is TRBV12-3 or TRBV12-4, the J call TRBJ1-2; a possible D gene is TRBD1 (5 bases). Trimming stripped 6 bases from V and 1 base from J, with 15 bases between. This CDR3 spans 15 amino acids.

J is TRBJ1-5 and V is TRBV27; TRBD1 might be the D (5 bases). The V gene's germline CDR1 is MNHEY and CDR2 SMNVEV (reference sequence). The CDR3 sequence is 13 residues long. Trimming pared 3 bases from V and 3 bases from J, leaving 6 bases between. This chain's CDR3 is CASSFGHNQPQHF. The CDR3 region has the DNA TGTGCCAGCAGTTTTGGACACAATCAGCCCCAGCATTTT.

This clonotype was detected many times. The chain uses TRBV29-1 and TRBJ2-7, with TRBD1 identical over 11 bases. V lost 8 bases to trimming and J lost 6 bases; unmatched junction nucleotides: 9. From germline, CDR1 is SQVTM and CDR2 ANQGSEA. This CDR3 comprises 13 residues. The CDR3 sequence: CSTTGQGASEQYF. In nucleotides, the CDR3 is TGCAGCACCACAGGACAGGGGGCGTCCGAGCAGTACTTC.

The V call is TRBV6-6, the J call TRBJ2-1; 14 bases map to TRBD2. Losses at the gene ends were 0 bases for V and 9 bases for J; bases not matched to a gene: 1. CDR1 is MNHNY, CDR2 SVGAGI, per germline (reference sequence). The length of the CDR3 is 15 residues. CDR3 region: CASSYSTSGGGEQFF. The CDR3, as DNA: TGTGCCAGCAGTTACTCGACTAGCGGGGGGGGTGAGCAGTTCTTC.

The CDR3 region is CASSAGPGQLYEQYF. CDR3 in DNA: TGTGCCAGCAGCGCAGGACCGGGACAGCTATACGAGCAGTACTTC. The V gene is TRBV7-2, the J gene TRBJ2-5; 7 positions match TRBD1. The J call may not be correct, given that the DNA end is closer to TRBJ2-7. The CDR3 extends over 15 amino acids. Germline V CDR1 and CDR2: SGHTA, FQGNSA.

Remarks on this clonotype: This may be a read error, as it is one base from a much larger clone. This rearrangement joins TRBV12-3 or TRBV12-4 to TRBJ1-2, with TRBD1 identical over 9 bases. The CDR3 runs 13 residues. The CDR3 nucleotides are TGTGCCTGCAGTTTGGGGACAGGGAATGGCTACACCTTC. As protein: CACSLGTGNGYTF.

This chain links TRBV7-8 with TRBJ2-1; D unresolved. The CDR3 totals 17 residues. Germline-derived CDR1 and CDR2 are SGHVS and FQNEAQ. Trimming took 1 base from V and 0 from J, leaving 13 bases between them. CDR3 coding DNA: TGTGCCAGCAGCTTAGGCGGCCTCCAGAGCTCCTACAATGAGCAGTTCTTC. Amino acids: CASSLGGLQSSYNEQFF. Full variable domain (rest looked up from reference TRBV7-8 and TRBJ2-1): GAGVSQSPRYKVAKRGQDVALRCDPISGHVSLFWYQQALGQGPEFLTYFQNEAQLDKSGLPSDRFFAERPEGSVSTLKIQRTQQEDSAVYLCASSLGGLQSSYNEQFFGPGTRLTVL.

Comment on this clonotype: A read error may be the cause here, since a much bigger clone is one base away. Because the CDR3's place on the DNA is in doubt, the DNA is left out and the CDR3 is given as listed by TCRdb. This chain connects TRBV29-1 to TRBJ1-2; the D call in the table, TRBD1, was not verified against the DNA. The CDR3 numbers 12 amino acids, ends counted. CDR1 and CDR2 from the germline V gene are SQVTM and ANQGSEA. The CDR3 reads CSVGDGNYGCTF.

The genes are TRBV4-3 and TRBJ2-1; 7 bases agree with TRBD2. The CDR3 runs 16 residues. Germline loops: CDR1 LGHNA, CDR2 YSLEER. The V segment lost 3 bases and the J segment 9 bases; nucleotides outside the gene matches: 14. The CDR3 spells CASSHTGEGGLGEQFF. The DNA for the CDR3 is TGCGCCAGCAGCCACACTGGGGAGGGAGGTTTGGGTGAGCAGTTCTTC.

This clonotype was seen a few times. J is TRBJ2-3 and V is TRBV20-1, with 8 bases aligning to TRBD2. CDR3 size: 14 residues. Unmatched junction bases numbered 8, after V lost 8 bases and J lost 1 base. Germline V gene lookup returns CDR1 DFQATT and CDR2 SNEGSKA (reference sequence). CDR3 DNA: TGCAGTACCAGGACTAGCTGGGGCACAGATACGCAGTATTTT. It codes for CSTRTSWGTDTQYF.

The chain carries TRBV4-3 and TRBJ1-1; D is undetermined. The CDR3 totals 15 residues. Trimming stripped 0 bases from V and 6 bases from J, with 14 bases between. CDR1 and CDR2 (germline): LGHNA, YSLEER. CDR3: CASSQDDGFGAEAFF. Written as DNA, the CDR3 is TGCGCCAGCAGCCAAGATGACGGGTTCGGCGCTGAAGCTTTCTTT.

This clonotype appeared a few times. This chain connects TRBV28 to TRBJ2-1, with 7 nucleotides matching TRBD1. The junction had 14 bases not matched to a gene; V was cut back by 8 bases and J by 7 bases. The CDR3 length is 15 residues. Germline CDR1 reads MDHEN; CDR2 reads SYDVKM. In DNA, the CDR3 is TGTGCCAGCCATACCCCCCGGCCGGGACAGAATGAGCAGTTCTTC. This codes for CASHTPRPGQNEQFF.